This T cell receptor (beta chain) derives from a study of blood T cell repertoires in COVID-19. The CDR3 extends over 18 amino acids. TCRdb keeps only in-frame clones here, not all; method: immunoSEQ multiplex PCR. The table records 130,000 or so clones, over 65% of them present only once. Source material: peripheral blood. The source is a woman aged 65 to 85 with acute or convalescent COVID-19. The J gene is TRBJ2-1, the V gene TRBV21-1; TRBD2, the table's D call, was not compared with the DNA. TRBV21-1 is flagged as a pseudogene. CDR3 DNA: TGTGCCAGCAGGAAAGACTTATTAGCGGGGAAGTCCTACAATGAGCAGTTCTTC. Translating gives CASRKDLLAGKSYNEQFF.